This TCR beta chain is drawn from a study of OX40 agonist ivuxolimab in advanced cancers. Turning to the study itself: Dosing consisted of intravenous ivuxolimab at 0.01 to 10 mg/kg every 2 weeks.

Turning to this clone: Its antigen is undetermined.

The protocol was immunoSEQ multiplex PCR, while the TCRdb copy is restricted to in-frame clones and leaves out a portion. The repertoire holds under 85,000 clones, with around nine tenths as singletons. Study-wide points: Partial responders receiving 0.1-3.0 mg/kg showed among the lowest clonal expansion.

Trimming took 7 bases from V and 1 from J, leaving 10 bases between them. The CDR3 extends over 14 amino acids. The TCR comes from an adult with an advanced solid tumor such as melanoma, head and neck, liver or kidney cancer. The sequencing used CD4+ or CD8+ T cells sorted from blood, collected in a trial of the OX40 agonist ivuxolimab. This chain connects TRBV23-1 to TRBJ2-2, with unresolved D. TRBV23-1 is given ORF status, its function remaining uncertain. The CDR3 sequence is CASTRDKNTGELFF. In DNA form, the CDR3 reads TGCGCCAGCACCAGAGACAAGAACACCGGGGAGCTGTTTTTT.